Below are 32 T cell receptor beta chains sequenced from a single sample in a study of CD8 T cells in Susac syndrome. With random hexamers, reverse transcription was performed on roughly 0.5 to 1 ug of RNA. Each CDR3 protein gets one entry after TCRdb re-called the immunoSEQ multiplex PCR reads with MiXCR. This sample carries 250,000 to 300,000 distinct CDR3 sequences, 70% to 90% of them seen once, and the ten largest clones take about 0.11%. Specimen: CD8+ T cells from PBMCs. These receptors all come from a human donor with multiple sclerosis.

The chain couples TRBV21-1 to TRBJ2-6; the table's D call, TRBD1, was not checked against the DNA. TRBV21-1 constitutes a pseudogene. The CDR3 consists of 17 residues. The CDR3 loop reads CASSKVPGRSGANVLTF. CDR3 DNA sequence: TGTGCCAGCAGCAAAGTTCCAGGGCGCTCTGGGGCCAACGTCCTGACTTTC.

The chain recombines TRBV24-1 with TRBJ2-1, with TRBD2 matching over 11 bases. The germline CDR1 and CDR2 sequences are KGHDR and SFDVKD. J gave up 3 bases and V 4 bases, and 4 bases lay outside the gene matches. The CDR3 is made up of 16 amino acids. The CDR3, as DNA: TGTGCCACCAGTGAGGCGACTAGCGGGGTCTACAATGAGCAGTTCTTC. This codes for CATSEATSGVYNEQFF.

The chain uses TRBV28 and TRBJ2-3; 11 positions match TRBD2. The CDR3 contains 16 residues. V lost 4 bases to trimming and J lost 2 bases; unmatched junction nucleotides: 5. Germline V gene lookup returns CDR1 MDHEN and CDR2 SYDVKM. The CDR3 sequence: CASSSRLAGNTDTQYF. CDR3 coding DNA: TGTGCCAGCAGTTCTAGACTAGCGGGAAACACAGATACGCAGTATTTT. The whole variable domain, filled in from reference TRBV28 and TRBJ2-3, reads DVKVTQSSRYLVKRTGEKVFLECVQDMDHENMFWYRQDPGLGLRLIYFSYDVKMKEKGDIPEGYSVSREKKERFSLILESASTNQTSMYLCASSSRLAGNTDTQYFGPGTRLTVL.

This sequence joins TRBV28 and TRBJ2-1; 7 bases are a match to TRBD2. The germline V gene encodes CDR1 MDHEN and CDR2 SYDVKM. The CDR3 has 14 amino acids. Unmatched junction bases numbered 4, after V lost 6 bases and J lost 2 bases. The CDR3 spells CASRRLAAYNEQFF. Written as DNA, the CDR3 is TGTGCCAGCAGGAGGCTAGCGGCCTACAATGAGCAGTTCTTC.

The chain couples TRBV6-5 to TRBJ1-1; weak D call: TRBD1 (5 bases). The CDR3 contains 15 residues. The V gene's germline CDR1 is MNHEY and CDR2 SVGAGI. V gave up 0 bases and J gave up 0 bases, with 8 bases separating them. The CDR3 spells CASSYSPGLNTEAFF. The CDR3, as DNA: TGTGCCAGCAGTTACTCACCAGGGCTGAACACTGAAGCTTTCTTT.

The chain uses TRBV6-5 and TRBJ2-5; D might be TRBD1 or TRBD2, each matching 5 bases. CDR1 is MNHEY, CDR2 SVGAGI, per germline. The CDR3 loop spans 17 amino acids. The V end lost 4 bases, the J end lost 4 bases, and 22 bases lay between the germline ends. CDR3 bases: TGTGCCAGCAGTTCCAACTTCAAACACAGGACTTTAGAGACCCAGTACTTC. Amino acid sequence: CASSSNFKHRTLETQYF.

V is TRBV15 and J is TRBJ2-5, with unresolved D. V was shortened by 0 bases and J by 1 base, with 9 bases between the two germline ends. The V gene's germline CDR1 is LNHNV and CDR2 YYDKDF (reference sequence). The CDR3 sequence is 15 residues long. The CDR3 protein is CATSREPLAQETQYF. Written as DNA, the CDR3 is TGTGCCACCAGCAGAGAACCCCTGGCCCAAGAGACCCAGTACTTC.

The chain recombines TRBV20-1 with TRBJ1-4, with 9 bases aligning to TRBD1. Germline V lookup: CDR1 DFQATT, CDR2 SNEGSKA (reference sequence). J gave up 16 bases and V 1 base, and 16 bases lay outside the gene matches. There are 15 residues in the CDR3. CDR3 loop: CSARASGQGNEKGFF. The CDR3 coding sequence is TGCAGTGCTAGAGCGTCTGGACAGGGGAATGAAAAGGGGTTTTTT.

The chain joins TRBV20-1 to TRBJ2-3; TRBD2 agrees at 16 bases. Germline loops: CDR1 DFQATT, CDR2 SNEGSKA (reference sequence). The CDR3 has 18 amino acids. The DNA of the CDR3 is TGCAGCGCATTTTCGGGACTAGCGGGAGGGCCGTCAACAGATACGCAGTATTTT. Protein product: CSAFSGLAGGPSTDTQYF.

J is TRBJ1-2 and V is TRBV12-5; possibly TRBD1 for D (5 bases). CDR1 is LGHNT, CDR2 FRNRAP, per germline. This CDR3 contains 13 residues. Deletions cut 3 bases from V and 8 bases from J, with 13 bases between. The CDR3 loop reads CASGLGREHGYTF. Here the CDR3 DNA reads TGTGCTAGTGGTTTAGGCAGGGAGCACGGCTACACCTTC.

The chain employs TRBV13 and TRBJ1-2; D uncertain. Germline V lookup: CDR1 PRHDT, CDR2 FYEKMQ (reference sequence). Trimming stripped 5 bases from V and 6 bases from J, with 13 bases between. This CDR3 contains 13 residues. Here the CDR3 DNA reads TGTGCCAGCAGCATGACCGATAAGCATGGCTACACCTTC. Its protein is CASSMTDKHGYTF.

This CDR3 is CASSVEGTQYF. The CDR3 DNA follows: TGTGCCAGCAGCGTAGAAGGGACCCAGTACTTC. The V and J genes are TRBV9 and TRBJ2-3, with D hard to call. The J call may be faulty, since TRBJ2-5 better matches the DNA end. The CDR3 totals 11 residues. Per germline, CDR1 SGDLS and CDR2 YYNGEE.

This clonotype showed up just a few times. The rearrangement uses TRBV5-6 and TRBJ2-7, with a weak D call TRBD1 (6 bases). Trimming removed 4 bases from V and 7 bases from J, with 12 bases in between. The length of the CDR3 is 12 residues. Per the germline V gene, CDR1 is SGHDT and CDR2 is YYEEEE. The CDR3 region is CASSLGRGEQYF. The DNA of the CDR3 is TGTGCCAGCAGCCTGGGTAGGGGGGAGCAGTACTTC.

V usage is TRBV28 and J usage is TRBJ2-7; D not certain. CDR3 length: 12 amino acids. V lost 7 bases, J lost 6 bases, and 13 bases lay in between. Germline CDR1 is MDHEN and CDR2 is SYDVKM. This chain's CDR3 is CASKLDLGEQYF. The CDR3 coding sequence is TGTGCCAGCAAGTTGGATCTGGGCGAGCAGTACTTC.

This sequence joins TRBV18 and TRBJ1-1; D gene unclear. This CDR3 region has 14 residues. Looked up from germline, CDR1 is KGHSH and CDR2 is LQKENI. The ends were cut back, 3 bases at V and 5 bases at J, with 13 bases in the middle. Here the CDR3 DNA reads TGTGCCAGCTCACCGGAGATTCTCGGTACTGAAGCTTTCTTT. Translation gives CASSPEILGTEAFF.

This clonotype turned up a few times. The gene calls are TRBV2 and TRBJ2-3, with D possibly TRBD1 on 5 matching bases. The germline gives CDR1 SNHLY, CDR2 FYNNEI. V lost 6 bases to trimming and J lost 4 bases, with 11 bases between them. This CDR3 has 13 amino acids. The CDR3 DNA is TGTGCCAGCAGGGGGCTCGGCGCAGATACGCAGTATTTT. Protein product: CASRGLGADTQYF.

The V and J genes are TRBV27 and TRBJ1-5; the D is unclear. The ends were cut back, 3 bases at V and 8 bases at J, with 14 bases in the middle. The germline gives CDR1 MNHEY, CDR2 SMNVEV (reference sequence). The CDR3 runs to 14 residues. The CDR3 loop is CASSLTAAQKPQHF. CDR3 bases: TGTGCCAGCAGTTTGACCGCTGCCCAGAAGCCCCAGCATTTT.

This CDR3 reads CASRVGTGGGEAFF. CDR3 sequence (DNA): TGTGCCAGCAGGGTAGGGACAGGGGGCGGGGAAGCTTTCTTT. The rearrangement joins TRBV12-3 or TRBV12-4 to TRBJ1-1; TRBD1 matches at 12 bases. The CDR3 totals 14 residues. The ends lost 6 bases at V and 8 bases at J; junction bases unmatched: 7.

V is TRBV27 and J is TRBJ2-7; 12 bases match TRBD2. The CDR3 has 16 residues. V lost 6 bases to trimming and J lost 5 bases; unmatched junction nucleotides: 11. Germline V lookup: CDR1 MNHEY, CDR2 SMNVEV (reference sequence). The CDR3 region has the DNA TGTGCCAGCAGCCCCCTTAGGACTAGCGGGGTCGACGAGCAGTACTTC. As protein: CASSPLRTSGVDEQYF.

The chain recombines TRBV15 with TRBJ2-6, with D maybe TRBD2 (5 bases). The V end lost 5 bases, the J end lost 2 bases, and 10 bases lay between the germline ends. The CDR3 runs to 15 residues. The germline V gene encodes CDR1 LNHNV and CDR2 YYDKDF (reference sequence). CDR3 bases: TGTGCCACCAGCCCCGGGGTAACTGGGGCCAACGTCCTGACTTTC. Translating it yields CATSPGVTGANVLTF. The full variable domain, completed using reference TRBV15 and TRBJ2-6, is DAMVIQNPRYQVTQFGKPVTLSCSQTLNHNVMYWYQQKSSQAPKLLFHYYDKDFNNEADTPDNFQSRRPNTSFCFLDIRSPGLGDTAMYLCATSPGVTGANVLTFGAGSRLTVL.

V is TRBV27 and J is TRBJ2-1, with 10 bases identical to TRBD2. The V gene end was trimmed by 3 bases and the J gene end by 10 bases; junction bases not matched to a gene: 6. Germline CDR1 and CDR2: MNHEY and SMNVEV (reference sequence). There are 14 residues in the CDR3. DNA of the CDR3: TGTGCCAGCAGTTTGCTAGCGGGAGACGAAGAGCAGTTCTTC. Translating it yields CASSLLAGDEEQFF.

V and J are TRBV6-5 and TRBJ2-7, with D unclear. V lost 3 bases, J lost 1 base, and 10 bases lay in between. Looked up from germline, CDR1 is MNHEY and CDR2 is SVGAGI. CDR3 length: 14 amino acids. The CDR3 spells CASSYRMVSYEQYF. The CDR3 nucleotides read TGTGCCAGCAGTTATCGGATGGTTTCCTACGAGCAGTACTTC.

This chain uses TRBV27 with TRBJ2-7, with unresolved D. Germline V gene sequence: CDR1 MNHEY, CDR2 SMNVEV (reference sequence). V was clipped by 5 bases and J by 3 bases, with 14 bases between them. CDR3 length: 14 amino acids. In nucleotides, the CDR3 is TGTGCCAGCAGTGCGAGCCCAAGCTTCTACGAGCAGTACTTC. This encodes CASSASPSFYEQYF.

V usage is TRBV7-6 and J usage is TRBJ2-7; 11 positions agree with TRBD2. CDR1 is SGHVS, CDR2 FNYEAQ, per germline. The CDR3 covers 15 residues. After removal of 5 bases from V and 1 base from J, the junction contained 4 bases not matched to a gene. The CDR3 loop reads CASSPGLADSYEQYF. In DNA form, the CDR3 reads TGTGCCAGCAGCCCGGGACTAGCGGATTCCTACGAGCAGTACTTC.

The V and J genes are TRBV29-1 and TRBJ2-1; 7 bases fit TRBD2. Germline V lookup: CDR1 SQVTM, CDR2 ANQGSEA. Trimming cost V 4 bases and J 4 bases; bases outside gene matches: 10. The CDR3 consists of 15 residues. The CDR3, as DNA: TGCAGCGTTGTTGGGGAGCGGGGTGCGTACAATGAGCAGTTCTTC. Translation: CSVVGERGAYNEQFF.

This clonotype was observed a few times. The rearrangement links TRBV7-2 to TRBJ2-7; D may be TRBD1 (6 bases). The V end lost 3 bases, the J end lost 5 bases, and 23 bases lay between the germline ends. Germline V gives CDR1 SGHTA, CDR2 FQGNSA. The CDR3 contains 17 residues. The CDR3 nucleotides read TGTGCCAGCAGCTTGGTGGGGGCCCGACGCCCCGAGGACGAGCAGTACTTC. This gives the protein CASSLVGARRPEDEQYF.

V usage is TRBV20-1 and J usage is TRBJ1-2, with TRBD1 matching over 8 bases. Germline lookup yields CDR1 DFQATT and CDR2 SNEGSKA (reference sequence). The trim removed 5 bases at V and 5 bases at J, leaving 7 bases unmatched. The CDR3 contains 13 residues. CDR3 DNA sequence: TGCAGTGCTTTACAGGGGGGACGTTATGGCTACACCTTC. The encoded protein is CSALQGGRYGYTF.

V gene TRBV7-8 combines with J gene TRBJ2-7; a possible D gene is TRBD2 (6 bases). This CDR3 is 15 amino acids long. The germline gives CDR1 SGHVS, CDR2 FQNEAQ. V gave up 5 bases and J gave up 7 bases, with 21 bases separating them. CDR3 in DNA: TGTGCCAGCAGCACGCTATTAGGGCCTCGGGGGGAGCAGTACTTC. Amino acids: CASSTLLGPRGEQYF.

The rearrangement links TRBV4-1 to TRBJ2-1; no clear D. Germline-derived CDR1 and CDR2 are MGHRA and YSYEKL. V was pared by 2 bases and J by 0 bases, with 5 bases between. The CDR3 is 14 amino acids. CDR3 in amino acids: CASSQRSSYNEQFF. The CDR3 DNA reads TGCGCCAGCAGCCAACGGAGCTCCTACAATGAGCAGTTCTTC.

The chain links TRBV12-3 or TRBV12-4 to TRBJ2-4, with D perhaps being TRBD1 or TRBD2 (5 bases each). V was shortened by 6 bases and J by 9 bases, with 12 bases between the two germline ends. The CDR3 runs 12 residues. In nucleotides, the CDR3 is TGTGCCAGCAGCCCGGGTGGGGGCATTCAGTACTTC. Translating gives CASSPGGGIQYF.

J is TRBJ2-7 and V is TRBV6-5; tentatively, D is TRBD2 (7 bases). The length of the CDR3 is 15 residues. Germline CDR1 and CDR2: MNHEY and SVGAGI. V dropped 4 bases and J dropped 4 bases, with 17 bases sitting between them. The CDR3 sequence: CASSWEGGPGYEQYF. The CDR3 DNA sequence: TGTGCCAGCAGTTGGGAGGGGGGGCCCGGGTACGAGCAGTACTTC.

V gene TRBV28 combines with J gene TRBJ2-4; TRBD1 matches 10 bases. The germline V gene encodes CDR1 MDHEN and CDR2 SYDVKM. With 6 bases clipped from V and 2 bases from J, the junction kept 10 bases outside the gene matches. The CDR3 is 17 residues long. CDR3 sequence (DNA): TGTGCCAGCAGACAACCGGGACAGGGGTGGACCAAAAACATTCAGTACTTC. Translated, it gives CASRQPGQGWTKNIQYF.